This is a list of T cell receptor beta chains from one sample in a study of CD8+ T cells in alopecia areata. The assay was immunoSEQ multiplex PCR, and TCRdb's table has in-frame clones only and misses some. The top ten hold roughly 25% of the sample, which has 120,000 to 150,000 clones, roughly four fifths seen once. The specimen comprised CD8+ T cells sorted from blood, sampled at week 4, from a patient treated with tofacitinib. These receptors all stem from a human donor with alopecia areata. Both conserved end residues are part of each CDR3. The order of the fields is clone size, D gene, V gene, J gene, CDR3 protein, CDR3 DNA. D genes are given only for firm matches. Not every row has a clone size; where given, it reads once, few, many or a size class.

size: once
D: -
V: TRBV7-6
J: TRBJ2-7
CDR3: CASSPGFSYEQYF
DNA: TGTGCCAGCAGCCCCGGTTTTTCCTACGAGCAGTACTTC

size: -
D: -
V: TRBV7-2
J: TRBJ2-2
CDR3: CASTPPRQTFANTGELFF
DNA: TGTGCCAGCACCCCTCCTAGACAGACTTTCGCGAACACCGGGGAGCTGTTTTTT

size: once
D: -
V: TRBV25-1
J: TRBJ2-7
CDR3: CASRSVGGGSEQYF
DNA: TGTGCCAGCCGTTCTGTCGGTGGGGGGTCCGAGCAGTACTTC

size: -
D: -
V: TRBV27
J: TRBJ2-2
CDR3: CASSLWAGQASGTGELFF
DNA: TGTGCCAGCAGTTTATGGGCCGGGCAGGCCTCGGGCACCGGGGAGCTGTTTTTT

size: -
D: -
V: TRBV7-8
J: TRBJ2-5
CDR3: CASSLGVAETQYF
DNA: TGTGCCAGCAGCTTAGGCGTGGCAGAGACCCAGTACTTC

size: once
D: -
V: TRBV5-1
J: TRBJ2-1
CDR3: CASKQRANEQFF
DNA: TGCGCCAGCAAACAGAGGGCGAATGAGCAGTTCTTC

size: -
D: -
V: TRBV7-9
J: TRBJ1-2
CDR3: CASSPTPGAEVDYGYTF
DNA: TGTGCCAGCAGCCCCACCCCTGGGGCGGAGGTGGACTATGGCTACACCTTC

size: -
D: TRBD1
V: TRBV29-1
J: TRBJ2-7
CDR3: CSVEDGDRGAEQYF
DNA: TGCAGCGTTGAAGATGGCGACAGGGGAGCCGAGCAGTACTTC

size: -
D: -
V: TRBV27
J: TRBJ1-2
CDR3: CASSIGGWGYTF
DNA: TGTGCCAGCAGCATCGGGGGTTGGGGCTACACCTTC

size: -
D: -
V: TRBV30
J: TRBJ1-2
CDR3: CAWSVGVRGRPGGYTF
DNA: TGTGCCTGGAGTGTAGGTGTACGTGGCAGGCCTGGGGGCTACACCTTC

size: -
D: TRBD1
V: TRBV29-1
J: TRBJ1-2
CDR3: CSITGGIDGYTF
DNA: TGCAGCATAACAGGGGGCATCGATGGCTACACCTTC

size: -
D: TRBD1
V: TRBV7-2
J: TRBJ1-4
CDR3: CASSVGTGNEKLFF
DNA: TGTGCCAGCAGCGTCGGGACAGGGAATGAAAAACTGTTTTTT

size: -
D: -
V: TRBV7-2
J: TRBJ2-5
CDR3: CASSFWDADAQETQYF
DNA: TGTGCCAGCAGCTTTTGGGACGCAGACGCCCAAGAGACCCAGTACTTC

size: once
D: -
V: TRBV6-5
J: TRBJ2-7
CDR3: CASSYPTVLGEQYF
DNA: TGTGCCAGCAGTTACCCGACGGTTCTAGGGGAGCAGTACTTC

size: -
D: -
V: TRBV4-1
J: TRBJ1-2
CDR3: CASSQGPTVNYGYTF
DNA: TGCGCCAGCAGCCAAGGACCGACGGTTAACTATGGCTACACCTTC

size: -
D: -
V: TRBV21-1
J: TRBJ2-1
CDR3: CASSGWREPHYNEQFF
DNA: TGTGCCAGCAGCGGGTGGCGGGAACCTCACTACAATGAGCAGTTCTTC

size: -
D: -
V: TRBV9
J: TRBJ2-5
CDR3: CASSARRGTPDKETQYF
DNA: TGTGCCAGCAGCGCCAGGAGGGGGACGCCGGATAAAGAGACCCAGTACTTC

size: -
D: -
V: TRBV7-2
J: TRBJ2-5
CDR3: CASTSGLYQETQYF
DNA: TGTGCCAGCACCTCGGGGTTGTACCAAGAGACCCAGTACTTC